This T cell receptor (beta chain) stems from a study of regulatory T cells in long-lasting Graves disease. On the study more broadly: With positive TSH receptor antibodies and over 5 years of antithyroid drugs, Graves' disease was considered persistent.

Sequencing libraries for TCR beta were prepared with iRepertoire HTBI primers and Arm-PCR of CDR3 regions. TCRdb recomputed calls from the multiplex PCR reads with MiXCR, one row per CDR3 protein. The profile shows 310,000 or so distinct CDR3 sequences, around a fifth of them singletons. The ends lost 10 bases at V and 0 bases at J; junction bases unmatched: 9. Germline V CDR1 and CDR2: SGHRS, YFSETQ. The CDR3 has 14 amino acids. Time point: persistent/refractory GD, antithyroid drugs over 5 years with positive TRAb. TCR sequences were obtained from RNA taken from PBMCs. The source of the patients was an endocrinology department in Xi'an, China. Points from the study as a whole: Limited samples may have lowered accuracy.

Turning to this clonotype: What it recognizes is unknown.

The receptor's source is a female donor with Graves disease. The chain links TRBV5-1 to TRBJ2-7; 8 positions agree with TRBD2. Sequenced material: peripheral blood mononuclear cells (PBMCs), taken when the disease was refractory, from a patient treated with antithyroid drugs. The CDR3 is CAGTTSASSYEQYF. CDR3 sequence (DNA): TGCGCCGGCACGACTAGCGCAAGCTCCTACGAGCAGTACTTC.